This TCR beta chain stems from a study of post-analysis software for immune sequencing data (dated by TCRdb to about 2015). For context, the study as a whole: Disease courses on record covered relapsing-remitting, secondary progressive and progressive-relapsing multiple sclerosis, though some patients had no subtype annotation. The multiple sclerosis patient repertoires were compared with 10 or so previously published healthy control repertoires from donors aged roughly 6 to 25 years. A subset of samples was prepared in parallel using single-end sample barcoding, then pooled and co-amplified after Illumina adapter ligation.

TCR beta repertoires were profiled from peripheral blood of about a dozen young patients with multiple sclerosis to demonstrate the VDJtools post-analysis software. The multiple sclerosis patients were children and adolescents ranging in age from about 6 to 17 years. Overall study outcomes, separate from this receptor: Four to six TRBV segments, including TRBV5-6, TRBV5-1 and TRBV20-1, were significantly more frequent in patients than controls. The control group was slightly older than the multiple sclerosis patient group. Multiple sclerosis patients had significantly lower normalized Chao1 diversity than controls, a result that suggests substantial peripheral T-cell clonal expansion. Direct clustering with F measure revealed strong co-clustering of samples prepared in the same batch, which led to a batch-effect correction.

Concerning this clonotype itself: The antigen it recognizes is unknown. No per-base quality is available; no much larger clone lies one base away.

Libraries were prepared through PCR. This sample was sequenced with an Illumina HiSeq 2500. To reduce PCR and sequencing biases, unique molecular identifiers were built into the TCR beta cDNA libraries. About 500,000 cDNA molecules were obtained per 1 to 10 million input T cells, so each molecule approximated one T cell. Patient libraries were prepared and sequenced with the same protocol used for the earlier healthy control dataset. Within a given batch, samples were prepared together, multiplexed and sequenced on the same HiSeq lane. Processing in the source paper ran as follows. Raw barcoded reads were processed with MIGEC, and single-read molecular identifier groups were discarded before consensus assembly and CDR3 extraction. VDJtools was used for post-analysis of the clonotype tables, and diversity was normalized by down-sampling every dataset to the size of the smallest sample. In repertoire overlap clustering, CDR3 amino acid sequences, but not nucleotide sequences, were matched to correct batch-related cross-sample contamination. In TCRdb, the public reads were trimmed at Q25 with fastp and aligned with MiXCR, with productive beta chains retained. Every distinct CDR3 protein forms one entry, paired with its most common genes and DNA. It is TCRdb's table, rather than the study itself, that gives the V and J calls and clone size. The sample yields some 260,000 distinct CDR3 sequences; 35% to 40% were counted once. The ten largest clonotypes hold 4% to 6% of the sample.

The cysteine opens and the phenylalanine closes a CDR3 of 16 amino acids. Left in the record is the CDR3 DNA by itself, 48 bases read in frame from the first base. V and J are trimmed by 4 bases and 5 bases, and the gene matches miss 6 bases of the junction. CDR1 and CDR2, per the germline V gene, are SGHRS and YFSETQ. The chain employs TRBV5-1 and TRBJ2-1; 13 central bases correspond to TRBD2. The receptor was isolated from a girl aged 5-17 years with multiple sclerosis. The source material was blood. The CDR3 reads CASSPGGLAGDNEQFF. The DNA sequence reads TGCGCCAGCAGCCCAGGAGGACTAGCGGGGGACAATGAGCAGTTCTTC.